Below, 5 T cell receptor gamma chains from the same sample are listed, as sequenced in a study of gamma delta lymphoproliferative disorders and STAT genes. TCRdb reanalysed the multiplex PCR reads with CATT. Of around 2,500 gamma-chain clones detected, roughly 19% appear once; the ten largest clones hold around 50%. Genomic DNA from isolated PBMCs served as the sequencing template. The sequencing input was blood. These receptor sequences come from a human donor with gamma-delta T-cell large granular lymphocyte leukemia.

A few counts support this clone. The chain combines TRGV2 with TRGJ1 or TRGJ2. The J gene, left out of TCRdb, was set here by checking the DNA against germline. V shed 2 bases, J shed 9 bases, and the junction held 4 bases outside the gene matches. Germline V CDR1 and CDR2: EGSNGY, YDSYNSKV. This CDR3 is built from 11 residues. The CDR3 loop is CATWDEIKKLF. In DNA form, the CDR3 reads TGTGCCACCTGGGACGAGATTAAGAAACTCTTT.

A few counts support this clone. The rearrangement links TRGV8 to TRGJ1 or TRGJ2. TCRdb is silent on the J gene; assignment here came from matching the DNA to germline. V lost 0 bases and J lost 5; bases outside the gene matches: 7. The CDR3 has 14 amino acids. Germline values: CDR1 VENAVY, CDR2 YDSYNSRV. The CDR3 DNA follows: TGTGCCACCTGGGATAGGGGCCCGCATTATAAGAAACTCTTT. Its translation is CATWDRGPHYKKLF.

This clone has only a few counts. The chain employs TRGV2 and TRGJ1 or TRGJ2. No J gene is reported in TCRdb; it was inferred here by comparing the DNA with germline. The CDR3 loop spans 15 amino acids. Germline-derived CDR1 and CDR2 are EGSNGY and YDSYNSKV. Trimming removed 0 bases from V and 3 bases from J; junction bases left unmatched: 8. In DNA form, the CDR3 reads TGTGCCACCTGGGACGGGCAGCGAGGTTATTATAAGAAACTCTTT. This sequence encodes CATWDGQRGYYKKLF.

The rearrangement uses TRGV2 and TRGJ1 or TRGJ2. TCRdb lists no J gene, so it was determined here by aligning the DNA to germline. The CDR3 is made up of 14 amino acids. Germline V lookup: CDR1 EGSNGY, CDR2 YDSYNSKV. Trimming took 5 bases from V and 6 from J; bases not matched to a gene: 13. The chain's CDR3 is CATWVCRGGYKKLF. CDR3 coding DNA: TGTGCCACCTGGGTATGCCGGGGGGGTTATAAGAAACTCTTT.

This clone is medium-sized in the sample. The chain links TRGV2 to TRGJP2. Germline matching of the DNA provided the J gene here, since TCRdb leaves it blank. This CDR3 is 15 amino acids long. Germline CDR1 EGSNGY, CDR2 YDSYNSKV. Trimming at V came to 0 bases and at J to 6 bases, leaving 7 bases not matched to a gene. The CDR3 DNA follows: TGTGCCACCTGGGACGGGCCCGGGGGTGATTGGATCAAGACGTTT. Amino acids: CATWDGPGGDWIKTF.